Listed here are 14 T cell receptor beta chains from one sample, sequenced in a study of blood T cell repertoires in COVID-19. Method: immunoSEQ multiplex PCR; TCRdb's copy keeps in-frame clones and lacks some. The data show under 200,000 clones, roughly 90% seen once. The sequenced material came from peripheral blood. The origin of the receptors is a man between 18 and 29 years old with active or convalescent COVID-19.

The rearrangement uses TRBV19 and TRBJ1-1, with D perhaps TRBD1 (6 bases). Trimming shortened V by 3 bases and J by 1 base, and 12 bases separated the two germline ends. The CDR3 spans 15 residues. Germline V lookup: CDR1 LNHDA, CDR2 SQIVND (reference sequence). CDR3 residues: CASSIYRTANTEAFF. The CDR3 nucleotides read TGTGCCAGTAGTATCTATAGGACAGCGAACACTGAAGCTTTCTTT.

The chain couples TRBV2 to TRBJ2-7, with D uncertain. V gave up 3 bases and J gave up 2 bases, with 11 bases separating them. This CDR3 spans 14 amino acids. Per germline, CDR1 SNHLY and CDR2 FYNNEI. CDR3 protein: CASSDFLPAYEQYF. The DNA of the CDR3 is TGTGCCAGCAGTGATTTTCTGCCGGCCTACGAGCAGTACTTC.

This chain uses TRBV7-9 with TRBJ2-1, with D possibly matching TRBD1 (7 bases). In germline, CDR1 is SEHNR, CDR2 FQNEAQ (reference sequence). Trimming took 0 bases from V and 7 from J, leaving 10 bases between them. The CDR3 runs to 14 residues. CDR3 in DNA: TGTGCCAGCAGCTTAGCGACAGGGAGGAATGAGCAGTTCTTC. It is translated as CASSLATGRNEQFF.

In DNA, the CDR3 is TGTGCCAGCAGCTCTCTGAGCTCCTACGAGCAGTACTTC. Its translation: CASSSLSSYEQYF. The chain has TRBV7-9 and TRBJ2-7; no clear D gene. This CDR3 region has 13 residues. Germline V lookup: CDR1 SEHNR, CDR2 FQNEAQ (reference sequence). The V end lost 4 bases, the J end lost 0 bases, and 7 bases lay between the germline ends.

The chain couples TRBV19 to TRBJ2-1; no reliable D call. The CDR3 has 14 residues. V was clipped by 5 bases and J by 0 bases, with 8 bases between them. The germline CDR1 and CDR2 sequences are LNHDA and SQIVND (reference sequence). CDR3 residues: CASSQSRSYNEQFF. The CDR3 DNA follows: TGTGCCAGTAGTCAGTCCCGCTCCTACAATGAGCAGTTCTTC.

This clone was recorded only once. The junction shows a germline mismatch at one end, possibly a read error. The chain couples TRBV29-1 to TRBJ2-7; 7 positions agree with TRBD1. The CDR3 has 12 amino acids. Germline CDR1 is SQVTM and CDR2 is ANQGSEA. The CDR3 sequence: CSVRGGSFEQYF. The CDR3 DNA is TGCAGCGTTAGAGGGGGCTCCTTCGAGCAGTACTTC.

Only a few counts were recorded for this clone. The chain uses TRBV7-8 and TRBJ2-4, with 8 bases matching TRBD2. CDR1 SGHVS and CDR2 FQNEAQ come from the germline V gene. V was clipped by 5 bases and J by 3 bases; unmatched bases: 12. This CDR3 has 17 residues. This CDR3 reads CASSRNRAGVSKNIQYF. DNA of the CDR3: TGTGCCAGCAGCCGTAATAGAGCGGGAGTGAGCAAAAACATTCAGTACTTC. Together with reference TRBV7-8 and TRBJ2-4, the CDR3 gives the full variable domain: GAGVSQSPRYKVAKRGQDVALRCDPISGHVSLFWYQQALGQGPEFLTYFQNEAQLDKSGLPSDRFFAERPEGSVSTLKIQRTQQEDSAVYLCASSRNRAGVSKNIQYFGAGTRLSVL.

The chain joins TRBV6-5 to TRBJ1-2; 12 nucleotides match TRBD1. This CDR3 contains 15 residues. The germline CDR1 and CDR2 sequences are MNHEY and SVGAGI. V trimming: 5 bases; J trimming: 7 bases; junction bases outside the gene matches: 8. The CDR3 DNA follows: TGTGCCAGCAGTCGTACCGGGACAGGGGGCTCTGGCTACACCTTC. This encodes CASSRTGTGGSGYTF.

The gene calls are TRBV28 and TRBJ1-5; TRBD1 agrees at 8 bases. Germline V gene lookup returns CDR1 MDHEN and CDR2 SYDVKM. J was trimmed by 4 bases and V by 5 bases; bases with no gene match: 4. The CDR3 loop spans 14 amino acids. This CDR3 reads CASSLWTGNQPQHF. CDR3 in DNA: TGTGCCAGCAGTCTCTGGACAGGGAATCAGCCCCAGCATTTT. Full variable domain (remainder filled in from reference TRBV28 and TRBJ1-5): DVKVTQSSRYLVKRTGEKVFLECVQDMDHENMFWYRQDPGLGLRLIYFSYDVKMKEKGDIPEGYSVSREKKERFSLILESASTNQTSMYLCASSLWTGNQPQHFGDGTRLSIL.

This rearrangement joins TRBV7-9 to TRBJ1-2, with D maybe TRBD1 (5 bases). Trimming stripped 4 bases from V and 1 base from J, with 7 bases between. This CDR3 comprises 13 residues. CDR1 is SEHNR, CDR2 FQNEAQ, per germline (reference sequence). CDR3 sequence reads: CASSCTGNYGYTF. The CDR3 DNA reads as TGTGCCAGCAGCTGCACAGGTAACTATGGCTACACCTTC.

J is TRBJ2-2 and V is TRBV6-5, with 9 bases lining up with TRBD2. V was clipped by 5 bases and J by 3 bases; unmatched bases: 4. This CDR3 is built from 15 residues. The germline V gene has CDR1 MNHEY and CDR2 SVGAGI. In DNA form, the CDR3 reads TGTGCCAGCAGTCTAGCGGGGCCCGACACCGGGGAGCTGTTTTTT. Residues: CASSLAGPDTGELFF.

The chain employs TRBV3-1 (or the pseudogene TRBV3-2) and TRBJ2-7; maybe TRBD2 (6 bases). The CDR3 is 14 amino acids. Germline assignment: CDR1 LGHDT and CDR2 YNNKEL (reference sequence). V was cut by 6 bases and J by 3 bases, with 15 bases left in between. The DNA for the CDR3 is TGTGCCAGCAGTTCCTTTAGCGGAGACTACGAGCAGTACTTC. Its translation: CASSSFSGDYEQYF.

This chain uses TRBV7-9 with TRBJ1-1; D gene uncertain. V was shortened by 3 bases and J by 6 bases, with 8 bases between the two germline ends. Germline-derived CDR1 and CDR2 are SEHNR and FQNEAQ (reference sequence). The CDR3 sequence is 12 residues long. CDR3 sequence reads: CASSLEVAEAFF. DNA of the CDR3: TGTGCCAGCAGCTTGGAGGTTGCTGAAGCTTTCTTT.

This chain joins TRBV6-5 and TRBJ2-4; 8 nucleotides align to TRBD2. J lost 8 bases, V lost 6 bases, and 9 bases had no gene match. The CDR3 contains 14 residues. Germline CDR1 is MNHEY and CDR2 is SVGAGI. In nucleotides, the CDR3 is TGTGCCAGCAGCAATAGCGGGAACAGGGACATTCAGTACTTC. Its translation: CASSNSGNRDIQYF.